Each of the 18 T cell receptor beta chains below was sequenced from the same sample in a study of T cells in Graves' hyperthyroidism and ophthalmopathy. Amplification targeted TCR beta CDR3 regions from RNA transcripts. Carried out on the TCR CDR3, a first-round RT-PCR used the HTBI primer set. TCRdb processed the multiplex PCR reads anew with MiXCR; each CDR3 protein has one entry. The repertoire has around 560,000 distinct CDR3 sequences, approximately 16% of them found once; the top ten carry more than 15%. The sequencing input was blood. These receptor sequences come from a young woman with Graves' hyperthyroidism.

This clonotype was detected only a few times. V gene TRBV20-1 combines with J gene TRBJ1-5, with a tentative D call TRBD1 (6 bases). Germline CDR1 reads DFQATT; CDR2 reads SNEGSKA (reference sequence). V lost 0 bases and J lost 2, with 11 bases in between. This CDR3 has 15 residues. CDR3 in amino acids: CSARDPRGGNQPQHF. The CDR3 nucleotides read TGCAGTGCTAGAGATCCCAGGGGCGGCAATCAGCCCCAGCATTTT.

The rearrangement links TRBV7-6 to TRBJ2-2, with 14 bases matching TRBD2. The germline CDR1 and CDR2 sequences are SGHVS and FNYEAQ. J gave up 6 bases and V 7 bases, and 4 bases lay outside the gene matches. This CDR3 spans 15 amino acids. The chain's CDR3 is CASKGLAGGSGELFF. The DNA for the CDR3 is TGTGCCAGCAAAGGACTAGCGGGAGGATCCGGGGAGCTGTTTTTT.

This clonotype was observed many times. The chain uses TRBV2 and TRBJ2-2; a possible D gene is TRBD1 (6 bases). Trimming took off 6 bases at V and 0 bases at J, with 8 bases between the two ends. CDR3 size: 14 residues. Germline V gives CDR1 SNHLY, CDR2 FYNNEI. The CDR3 nucleotides are TGTGCCAGCAGAACAGGGCCGAACACCGGGGAGCTGTTTTTT. Protein sequence: CASRTGPNTGELFF.

The table lists this clonotype with many counts. The chain uses TRBV20-1 and TRBJ1-3; TRBD1 matches 7 bases. The V gene end was trimmed by 3 bases and the J gene end by 4 bases; junction bases not matched to a gene: 6. Looked up from germline, CDR1 is DFQATT and CDR2 is SNEGSKA (reference sequence). The CDR3 sequence is 14 residues long. For the CDR3, the DNA is TGCAGTGCTAGCTGGGACAGAACGGGAAACACCATATATTTT. This encodes CSASWDRTGNTIYF.

This clonotype has more than one count but fewer than ten. The V gene is TRBV12-5, the J gene TRBJ1-1, with 9 bases lining up with TRBD1. V lost 6 bases to trimming and J lost 4 bases; unmatched junction nucleotides: 12. The germline CDR1 and CDR2 sequences are LGHNT and FRNRAP. The CDR3 contains 16 residues. The CDR3 coding sequence is TGTGCTAGTGGGATACTTGGACAGGGGACGGCCACTGAAGCTTTCTTT. Protein: CASGILGQGTATEAFF.

The chain recombines TRBV6-5 with TRBJ2-7; a weak D match, TRBD1 (6 bases). CDR3 length: 18 amino acids. Trimming took 0 bases from V and 0 from J, leaving 18 bases between them. Germline V gives CDR1 MNHEY, CDR2 SVGAGI. The CDR3 sequence is CASSYSSGIGGFSYEQYF. Written as DNA, the CDR3 is TGTGCCAGCAGTTACTCGTCAGGAATAGGGGGTTTCTCCTACGAGCAGTACTTC.

This clonotype was seen at least ten times. This sequence joins TRBV3-1 and TRBJ2-7; D is possibly TRBD2 (5 bases). The CDR3 totals 16 residues. CDR1 is LGHDT and CDR2 is YNNKEL in the germline V gene (reference sequence). V gave up 3 bases and J gave up 1 base, with 16 bases separating them. The CDR3 protein is CASSHPGGRLSYEQYF. Written as DNA, the CDR3 is TGTGCCAGCAGCCATCCCGGCGGGCGGTTATCCTACGAGCAGTACTTC.

Ten or more counts support this clonotype. V is TRBV2 and J is TRBJ2-7; a weak D match, TRBD1 (6 bases). V lost 5 bases to trimming and J lost 3 bases, with 11 bases between them. The CDR3 totals 13 residues. CDR1 is SNHLY and CDR2 is FYNNEI in the germline V gene. CDR3 region: CASSLGHLYEQYF. The CDR3 region has the DNA TGTGCCAGCAGTTTGGGACACCTCTACGAGCAGTACTTC.

This clonotype was observed many times. The CDR3 loop is CASGPDRGNTEAFF. As DNA, the CDR3 is TGTGCTAGTGGGCCGGACAGGGGAAACACTGAAGCTTTCTTT. The genes are TRBV12-5 and TRBJ1-1; 9 bases map to TRBD1. The CDR3 is made up of 14 amino acids. Trimming removed 6 bases from V and 2 bases from J; junction bases left unmatched: 4. The germline gives CDR1 LGHNT, CDR2 FRNRAP.

This clonotype was recorded many times. This sequence joins TRBV7-3 and TRBJ1-5; TRBD1 agrees at 8 bases. CDR1 SGHTA and CDR2 FQGTGA come from the germline V gene. The CDR3 spans 13 residues. V dropped 5 bases and J dropped 8; count of bases not matched to a gene: 5. CDR3 in amino acids: CASSRDRGEPQHF. The DNA for the CDR3 is TGTGCCAGCAGCCGCGACAGGGGCGAGCCCCAGCATTTT.

The rearrangement links TRBV28 to TRBJ1-5; D is uncertain. CDR3 length: 15 amino acids. The V gene lost 5 bases and the J gene lost 0 bases, with 11 bases spanning the gap. Germline CDR1 is MDHEN and CDR2 is SYDVKM. CDR3: CASSIHKYSNQPQHF. The CDR3 DNA reads as TGTGCCAGCAGTATACACAAGTATAGCAATCAGCCCCAGCATTTT.

This clonotype was detected many times. The CDR3 spells CSARGRPGRDTDTQYF. The CDR3 DNA is TGCAGTGCTAGAGGTCGACCGGGACGGGACACAGATACGCAGTATTTT. The chain uses TRBV20-1 and TRBJ2-3; D may correspond to TRBD1 or TRBD2 (5 bases each). V gave up 1 base and J gave up 2 bases, with 16 bases separating them. Germline loops: CDR1 DFQATT, CDR2 SNEGSKA (reference sequence). The CDR3 length is 16 residues.

This clonotype came up many times. This sequence joins TRBV10-1 and TRBJ2-1; 10 nucleotides match TRBD2. The junction had 3 bases not matched to a gene; V was cut back by 4 bases and J by 6 bases. The CDR3 has 14 amino acids. Looked up from germline, CDR1 is WNHNN and CDR2 is SYGVQD (reference sequence). Written as DNA, the CDR3 is TGCGCCAGCAGTGCCGGACTAGCGGTCAATGAGCAGTTCTTC. Translating gives CASSAGLAVNEQFF.

This clonotype was counted a few times. This chain connects TRBV20-1 to TRBJ2-5; 7 bases map to TRBD2. Germline CDR1 is DFQATT and CDR2 is SNEGSKA (reference sequence). This CDR3 is 13 amino acids long. Trimming removed 1 base from V and 5 bases from J; junction bases left unmatched: 4. CDR3 region: CSARVGGGETQYF. The CDR3 nucleotides are TGCAGTGCTAGAGTGGGGGGGGGGGAGACCCAGTACTTC.

The CDR3 reads CASSIGPLRETQYF. The CDR3 DNA reads TGTGCCAGTAGTATCGGGCCACTGAGGGAGACCCAGTACTTC. The rearrangement joins TRBV19 to TRBJ2-5, with D unclear. Trimming stripped 3 bases from V and 5 bases from J, with 13 bases between. CDR3 length: 14 residues. Germline loops: CDR1 LNHDA, CDR2 SQIVND (reference sequence).

There are many counts of this clonotype. Here the CDR3 reads CASSEAGGYTGELFF. The DNA for the CDR3 is TGTGCCAGCAGTGAAGCGGGAGGGTACACCGGGGAGCTGTTTTTT. This chain uses TRBV12-3 or TRBV12-4 with TRBJ2-2; 10 bases are shared with TRBD2. J was trimmed by 3 bases and V by 5 bases; bases with no gene match: 3. The CDR3 runs 15 residues.

This clonotype has a single count. V is TRBV28 and J is TRBJ2-1, with 16 bases lining up with TRBD2. Germline V gene sequence: CDR1 MDHEN, CDR2 SYDVKM. V shed 5 bases and J 3 bases; nucleotides not matched to a gene: 10. The CDR3 is 19 amino acids. CDR3: CASSPGGLAGGAVYNEQFF. CDR3 coding DNA: TGTGCCAGCAGTCCCGGGGGACTAGCGGGAGGGGCAGTCTACAATGAGCAGTTCTTC.

There are a few counts of this clonotype. J is TRBJ2-7 and V is TRBV29-1; D call uncertain. Trimming shortened V by 0 bases and J by 1 base, and 7 bases separated the two germline ends. In germline, CDR1 is SQVTM, CDR2 ANQGSEA. The CDR3 sequence is 13 residues long. Here the CDR3 reads CSVEEGKSYEQYF. The CDR3 DNA reads as TGCAGCGTTGAAGAGGGGAAGTCCTACGAGCAGTACTTC.